Listed below are T cell receptor beta chains from one sample, sequenced in a study of cytomegalovirus exposure and HLA in healthy donors. This table comes from immunoSEQ multiplex PCR, and its TCRdb copy is limited to in-frame clones, with some not included. This table holds some 150,000 clones, about 82% found once. The sequenced material came from PBMCs. The receptor set was obtained from a human donor in good health. Each CDR3 is given with its conserved first and last residue.

j_call v_call cdr3_aa
TRBJ1-6 TRBV2 CASSVGRGQGSPLHF
TRBJ1-4 TRBV4-1 CASSQREQGREKLFF
TRBJ1-5 TRBV28 CASSLGGNSNQPQHF
TRBJ2-5 TRBV11-2 CASSTIPGGQETQYF
TRBJ2-7 TRBV5-6 CASSRGQGAEQYF
TRBJ1-2 TRBV7-2 CASSLAGAPSNYGYTF
TRBJ1-6 TRBV11-2 CASSPQGHNSPLHF
TRBJ1-1 TRBV7-3 CASSLTGGTEAFF
TRBJ1-6 TRBV27 CATSTGHNSPLHF
TRBJ2-3 TRBV11-3 CASSFRTGGTDTQYF
TRBJ2-6 TRBV6-6 CASSYGLAGGANVLTF
TRBJ1-2 TRBV28 CASSSPIRVYGYTF
TRBJ1-1 TRBV6-5 CASRIDRGTEAFF
TRBJ2-7 TRBV11-1 CASSYTGSLEQYF
TRBJ2-7 TRBV7-9 CASSPPGQGYEQYF
TRBJ2-7 TRBV13 CASRGTGTSGEQYF
TRBJ2-5 TRBV11-1 CASSLAGQGSGETQYF
TRBJ1-5 TRBV28 CASSWGQINQPQHF
TRBJ1-1 TRBV7-3 CASSLGGGLHEAFF
TRBJ1-2 TRBV19 CASRDTGGDYGYTF
TRBJ1-2 TRBV28 CAAIPPRDRLFNYGYTF
TRBJ2-7 TRBV18 CASSSGARGQEQYF
TRBJ2-1 TRBV10-1 CASSVSGSNNEQFF
TRBJ2-7 TRBV6-5 CAAGPYEQYF
TRBJ2-3 TRBV6-6 CASRGYLSGDTDTQYF
TRBJ2-3 TRBV25-1 CASSPQAGGSRADTQYF
TRBJ1-1 TRBV29-1 CSGRRVNTEAFF
TRBJ1-2 TRBV7-9 CASSWDKKNYGYTF
TRBJ1-2 TRBV10-2 CAISSGTAYGYTF
TRBJ1-2 TRBV6-6 CASSPTGDYGYTF
TRBJ1-5 TRBV6-5 CASSPDRVFNQPQHF
TRBJ1-4 TRBV5-1 CASRRAGLTNEKLFF
TRBJ1-1 TRBV18 CASSSRQGVTTEAFF
TRBJ2-3 TRBV6-1 CASSEVTRARDTQYF
TRBJ2-2 TRBV19 CASRQGWAGELFF
TRBJ1-2 TRBV28 CASSQSRGQGHYGYTF
TRBJ1-1 TRBV27 CASSPRTGRLMNTEAFF
TRBJ1-5 TRBV27 CASSLSPGGHQPQHF
TRBJ1-4 TRBV5-4 CASSSPPYEKLFF
TRBJ1-5 TRBV28 CASSFYRADQPQHF
TRBJ2-1 TRBV10-1 CASSETSHRYDEQFF
TRBJ2-1 TRBV2 CASTPPGPRTNEQFF
TRBJ1-5 TRBV2 CASSEVQGGNQPQHF
TRBJ2-3 TRBV7-6 CASSLTTVYDTQYF
TRBJ2-7 TRBV14 CASSQDRVGEQYF
TRBJ2-7 TRBV7-8 CASSSIAGAPGGEQYF
TRBJ2-5 TRBV6-1 CASSSGSKWETQYF
TRBJ1-1 TRBV18 CASSSQGALRAEAFF
TRBJ1-5 TRBV2 CAISTGAAGQPQHF
TRBJ2-3 TRBV27 CASSFDRILSTDTQYF
TRBJ1-5 TRBV6-5 CASSSNSQGRNQPQHF
TRBJ1-2 TRBV7-2 CASSLDGGNYGYTF
TRBJ2-3 TRBV4-1 CASSQGRQRGRTDTQYF
TRBJ1-5 TRBV2 CASSAAQTGVNQPQHF
TRBJ2-1 TRBV7-2 CASSLAGVAYNEQFF
TRBJ2-7 TRBV19 CASSQGLWGIYEQYF
TRBJ2-3 TRBV29-1 CSVERQGNTDTQYF
TRBJ2-1 TRBV9 CASSVAVTSLYNEQFF
TRBJ1-2 TRBV5-5 CASSLGPPTGGRSGTF
TRBJ2-1 TRBV30 CASRRELEQFF